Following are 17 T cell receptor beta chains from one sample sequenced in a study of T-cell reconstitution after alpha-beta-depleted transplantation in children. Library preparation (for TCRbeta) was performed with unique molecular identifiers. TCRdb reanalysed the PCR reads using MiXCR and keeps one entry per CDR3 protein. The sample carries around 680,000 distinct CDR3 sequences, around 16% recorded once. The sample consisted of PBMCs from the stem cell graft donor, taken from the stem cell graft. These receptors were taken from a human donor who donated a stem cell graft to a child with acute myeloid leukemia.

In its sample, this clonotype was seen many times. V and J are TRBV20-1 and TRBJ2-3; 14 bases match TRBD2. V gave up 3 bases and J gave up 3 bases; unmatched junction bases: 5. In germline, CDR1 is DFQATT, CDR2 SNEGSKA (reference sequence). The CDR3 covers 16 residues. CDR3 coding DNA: TGCAGTGCTAGTACCGGACTAGCGGGGGGAACAGATACGCAGTATTTT. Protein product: CSASTGLAGGTDTQYF.

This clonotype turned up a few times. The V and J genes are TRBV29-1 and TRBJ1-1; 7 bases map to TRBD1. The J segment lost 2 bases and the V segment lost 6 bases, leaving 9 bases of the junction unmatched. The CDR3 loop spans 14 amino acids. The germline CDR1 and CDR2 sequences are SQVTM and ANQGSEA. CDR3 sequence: CSVPGQTVNTEAFF. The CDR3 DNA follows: TGCAGCGTACCGGGACAGACGGTTAACACTGAAGCTTTCTTT.

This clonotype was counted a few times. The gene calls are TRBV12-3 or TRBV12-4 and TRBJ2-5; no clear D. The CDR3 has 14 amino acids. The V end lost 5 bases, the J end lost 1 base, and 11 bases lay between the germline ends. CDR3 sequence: CASSRVDGQETQYF. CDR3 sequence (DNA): TGTGCCAGCAGTCGAGTGGACGGCCAAGAGACCCAGTACTTC.

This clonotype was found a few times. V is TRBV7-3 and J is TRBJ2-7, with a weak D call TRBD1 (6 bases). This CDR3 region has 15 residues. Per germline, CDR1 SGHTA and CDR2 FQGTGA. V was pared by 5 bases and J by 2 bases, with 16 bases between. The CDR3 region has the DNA TGTGCCAGCAGCCCCCTGCCGGGACACCCCTACGAGCAGTACTTC. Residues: CASSPLPGHPYEQYF.

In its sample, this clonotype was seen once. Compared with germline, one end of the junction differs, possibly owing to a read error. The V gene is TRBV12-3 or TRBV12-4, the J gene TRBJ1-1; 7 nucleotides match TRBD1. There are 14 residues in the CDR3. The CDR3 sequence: CTSRPGQVGTEAFF. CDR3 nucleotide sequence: TGTACCAGCAGGCCCGGACAGGTCGGAACTGAAGCTTTCTTT.

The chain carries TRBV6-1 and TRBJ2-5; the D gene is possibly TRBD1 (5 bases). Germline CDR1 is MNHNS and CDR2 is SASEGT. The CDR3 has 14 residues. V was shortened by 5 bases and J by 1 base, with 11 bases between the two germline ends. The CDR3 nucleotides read TGTGCCAGCAGTCCATACAGGTCCCAAGAGACCCAGTACTTC. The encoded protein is CASSPYRSQETQYF.

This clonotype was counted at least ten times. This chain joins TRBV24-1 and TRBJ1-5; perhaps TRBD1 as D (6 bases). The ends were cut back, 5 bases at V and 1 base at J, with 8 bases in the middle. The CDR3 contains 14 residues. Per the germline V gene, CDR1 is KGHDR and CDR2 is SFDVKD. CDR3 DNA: TGTGCCACCAGTGCGGGACACAGCAATCAGCCCCAGCATTTT. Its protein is CATSAGHSNQPQHF.

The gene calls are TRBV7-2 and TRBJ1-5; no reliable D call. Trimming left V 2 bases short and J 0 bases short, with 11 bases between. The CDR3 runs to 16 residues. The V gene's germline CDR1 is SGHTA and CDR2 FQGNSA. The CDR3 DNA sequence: TGTGCCAGCAGCTTACGGAAGGTTTATAGCAATCAGCCCCAGCATTTT. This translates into CASSLRKVYSNQPQHF.

The CDR3 coding sequence is TGTGCCAGCAGGAGGGGAGTCACGTGGGAGCTGTTTTTT. Translating gives CASRRGVTWELFF. The gene calls are TRBV28 and TRBJ2-2; D possibly uses TRBD1 or TRBD2 (5 bases each). V was clipped by 6 bases and J by 9 bases, with 14 bases between them. Germline V lookup: CDR1 MDHEN, CDR2 SYDVKM. The length of the CDR3 is 13 residues.

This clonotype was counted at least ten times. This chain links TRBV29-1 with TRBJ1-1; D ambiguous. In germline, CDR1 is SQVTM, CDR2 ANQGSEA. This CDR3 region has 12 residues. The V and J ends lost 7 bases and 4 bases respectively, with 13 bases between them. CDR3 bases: TGCAGCGCATACACCCCGGCCACTGAAGCTTTCTTT. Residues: CSAYTPATEAFF.

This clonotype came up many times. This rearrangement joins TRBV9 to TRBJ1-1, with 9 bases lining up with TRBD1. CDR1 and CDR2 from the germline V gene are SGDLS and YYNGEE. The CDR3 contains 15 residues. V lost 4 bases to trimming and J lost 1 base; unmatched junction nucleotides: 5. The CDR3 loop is CASSPRDRENTEAFF. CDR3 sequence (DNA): TGTGCCAGCAGCCCTCGGGACAGGGAGAACACTGAAGCTTTCTTT. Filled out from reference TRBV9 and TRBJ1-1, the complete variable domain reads DSGVTQTPKHLITATGQRVTLRCSPRSGDLSVYWYQQSLDQGLQFLIQYYNGEERAKGNILERFSAQQFPDLHSELNLSSLELGDSALYFCASSPRDRENTEAFFGQGTRLTVV.

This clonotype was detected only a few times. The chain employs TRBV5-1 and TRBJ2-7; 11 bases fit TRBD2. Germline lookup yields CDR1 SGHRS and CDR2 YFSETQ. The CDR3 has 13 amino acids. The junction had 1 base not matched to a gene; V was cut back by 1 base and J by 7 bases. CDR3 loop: CASSLTSGGEQYV. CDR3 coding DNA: TGCGCCAGCAGCTTGACTAGCGGGGGAGAGCAGTACGTC.

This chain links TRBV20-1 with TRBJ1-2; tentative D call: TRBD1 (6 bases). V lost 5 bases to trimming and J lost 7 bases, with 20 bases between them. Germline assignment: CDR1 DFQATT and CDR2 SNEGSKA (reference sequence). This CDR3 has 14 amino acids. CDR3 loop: CSAPDRRGGIGYTF. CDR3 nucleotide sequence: TGCAGTGCTCCCGACAGGCGGGGTGGTATTGGCTACACCTTC.

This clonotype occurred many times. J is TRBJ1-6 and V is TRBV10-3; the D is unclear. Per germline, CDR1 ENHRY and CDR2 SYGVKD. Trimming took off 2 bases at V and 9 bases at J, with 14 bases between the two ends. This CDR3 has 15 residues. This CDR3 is CAISEPDSRGSPLHF. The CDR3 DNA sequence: TGTGCCATCAGTGAGCCCGATTCCCGGGGTTCACCCCTCCACTTT.

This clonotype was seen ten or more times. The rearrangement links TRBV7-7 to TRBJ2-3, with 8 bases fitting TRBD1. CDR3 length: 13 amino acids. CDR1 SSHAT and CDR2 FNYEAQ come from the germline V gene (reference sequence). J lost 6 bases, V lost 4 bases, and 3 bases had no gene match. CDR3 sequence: CASSSDREDTQYF. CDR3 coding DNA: TGTGCCAGCAGCTCGGACAGGGAGGATACGCAGTATTTT.

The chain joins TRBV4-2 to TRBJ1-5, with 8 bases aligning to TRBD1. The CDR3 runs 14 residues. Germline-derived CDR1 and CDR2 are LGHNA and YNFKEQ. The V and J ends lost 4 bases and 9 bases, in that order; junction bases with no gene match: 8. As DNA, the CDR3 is TGTGCCAGCAGCCTGGACAGGGAGAAAGGGCCCCAGCATTTT. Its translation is CASSLDREKGPQHF.

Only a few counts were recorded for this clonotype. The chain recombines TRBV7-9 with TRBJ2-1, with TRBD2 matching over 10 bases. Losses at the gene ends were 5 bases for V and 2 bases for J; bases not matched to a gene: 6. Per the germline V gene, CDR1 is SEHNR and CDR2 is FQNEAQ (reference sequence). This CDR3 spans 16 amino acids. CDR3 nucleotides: TGTGCCAGCAGCGGCGGACTAGCGGCGACCTACAATGAGCAGTTCTTC. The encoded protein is CASSGGLAATYNEQFF.